Here is one TCR beta chain with its context. Its antigen is still unknown. This sample is drawn from a study of cytomegalovirus exposure and HLA in healthy donors. Turning to the study itself: The 120 validation repertoires, a later analysis reported, used the same platform as the 650 to 800 repertoires from the first cohort.

Sequenced by immunoSEQ multiplex PCR; TCRdb stores in-frame clones only, minus some. The sample lists roughly 63,000 clones; roughly 90% were seen once. Study-level findings and limits: The study flagged approximately 180 TCR beta chains as cytomegalovirus-associated.

The CDR3 is 13 residues long. Germline V gene lookup returns CDR1 SEHNR and CDR2 FQNEAQ (reference sequence). V was pared by 3 bases and J by 2 bases, with 7 bases between. The sample comprised PBMCs. The V gene is TRBV7-9, the J gene TRBJ2-5; weak D call: TRBD2 (6 bases). The clonotype originates from a woman between 18 and 29 years old in good health and CMV-seronegative. CDR3 in amino acids: CASSFGGQETQYF. CDR3 coding DNA: TGTGCCAGCAGCTTTGGGGGGCAAGAGACCCAGTACTTC.